The 15 T cell receptor beta chains presented below share a single source sample, sequenced in a study of OX40 agonist ivuxolimab in advanced cancers. The library was built by means of the immunoSEQ multiplex PCR assay. Sourced from immuneACCESS, this table was stored by TCRdb with only in-frame sequences that have V and J called. A share of the clones is absent; for the studies checked, an unresolved V gene accounts for under half, and the remainder has no known explanation. A total of around 63,000 clones appear in this sample, nearly 90% of them only once. Of the sample, 0.27% falls within the top ten clones. The material was CD4+ or CD8+ T cells sorted from blood, obtained in a trial of the OX40 agonist ivuxolimab. These receptors all come from an adult with an advanced solid tumor such as melanoma, head and neck, liver or kidney cancer.

The J gene is TRBJ2-7, the V gene TRBV10-3; the match to TRBD1 covers 8 bases. The CDR3 extends over 15 amino acids. V shed 10 bases and J 5 bases; nucleotides not matched to a gene: 16. CDR1 is ENHRY and CDR2 is SYGVKD in the germline V gene. CDR3 residues: CASERSGGASDEQYF. CDR3 DNA: TGTGCCAGCGAAAGGTCAGGGGGCGCATCGGACGAGCAGTACTTC.

The chain links TRBV11-3 to TRBJ1-1, with D uncertain. Trimming removed 0 bases from V and 1 base from J, with 6 bases in between. CDR1 is SGHNT, CDR2 YENEEA, per germline. CDR3 length: 14 amino acids. CDR3 sequence: CASSLEGGNTEAFF. CDR3 coding DNA: TGTGCCAGCAGCTTAGAGGGAGGGAACACTGAAGCTTTCTTT.

This clone was observed a single time. The rearrangement joins TRBV7-2 to TRBJ2-7; the match to TRBD2 covers 8 bases. V lost 4 bases to trimming and J lost 4 bases; unmatched junction nucleotides: 6. The length of the CDR3 is 14 residues. In germline, CDR1 is SGHTA, CDR2 FQGNSA. CDR3 in amino acids: CASSSIAGRYEQYF. In DNA form, the CDR3 reads TGTGCCAGCAGCTCTATAGCGGGAAGGTACGAGCAGTACTTC.

A single count supports this clone. The V gene is TRBV28, the J gene TRBJ1-5; the match to TRBD1 covers 7 bases. CDR1 is MDHEN and CDR2 is SYDVKM in the germline V gene. The CDR3 is 12 residues long. The V gene end was trimmed by 6 bases and the J gene end by 7 bases; junction bases not matched to a gene: 3. The CDR3 DNA reads TGTGCCAGCAGCTCAGGGGGGCAGCCCCAGCATTTT. Amino acid sequence: CASSSGGQPQHF.

This rearrangement joins TRBV19 to TRBJ2-7; the D gene is possibly TRBD1 (5 bases). V shed 4 bases and J shed 7 bases, with 17 bases lying between them. The CDR3 sequence is 14 residues long. Looked up from germline, CDR1 is LNHDA and CDR2 is SQIVND (reference sequence). CDR3 coding DNA: TGTGCCAGTAGTACCGCCACCAGGGTAGGTGAGCAGTACTTC. Amino acids: CASSTATRVGEQYF. Full variable domain (remainder filled in from reference TRBV19 and TRBJ2-7): DGGITQSPKYLFRKEGQNVTLSCEQNLNHDAMYWYRQDPGQGLRLIYYSQIVNDFQKGDIAEGYSVSREKKESFPLTVTSAQKNPTAFYLCASSTATRVGEQYFGPGTRLTVT.

The V and J genes are TRBV7-2 and TRBJ2-5; perhaps TRBD1 as D (7 bases). The CDR3 extends over 15 amino acids. Germline CDR1 SGHTA, CDR2 FQGNSA. V lost 2 bases, J lost 4 bases, and 14 bases lay in between. In DNA, the CDR3 is TGTGCCAGCAGCTTATTCAGGGGGGTCGGAGAGACCCAGTACTTC. Its translation is CASSLFRGVGETQYF.

The chain has TRBV6-1 and TRBJ1-3; TRBD1 is a possible D gene (5 bases). Germline values: CDR1 MNHNS, CDR2 SASEGT. V was pared by 6 bases and J by 8 bases, with 20 bases between. The CDR3 sequence is 15 residues long. The CDR3 DNA is TGTGCCAGCAGCCTGAGACTGACAGAGTGGGACACCATATATTTT. Translation gives CASSLRLTEWDTIYF.

The CDR3: CASSLYGTDYGYTF. Written as DNA, the CDR3 is TGCGCCAGCAGCTTGTATGGGACTGACTATGGCTACACCTTC. The chain is built from TRBV5-1 and TRBJ1-2; D perhaps matches TRBD1 (5 bases). The CDR3 runs to 14 residues. Germline CDR1 is SGHRS and CDR2 is YFSETQ. V was cut by 1 base and J by 3 bases, with 10 bases left in between.

The chain couples TRBV4-3 to TRBJ2-1; no clear D gene. The V gene's germline CDR1 is LGHNA and CDR2 YSLEER. This CDR3 comprises 16 residues. V lost 0 bases and J lost 2, with 11 bases in between. The CDR3, as DNA: TGCGCCAGCAGCCAAGACGGCCAGCTACCCTACAATGAGCAGTTCTTC. Translated: CASSQDGQLPYNEQFF.

CDR3 in amino acids: CASSDLAGGTDTQYF. CDR3 nucleotides: TGTGCCAGCAGCGATCTAGCGGGAGGCACAGATACGCAGTATTTT. The rearrangement links TRBV6-6 to TRBJ2-3; 10 bases line up with TRBD2. The length of the CDR3 is 15 residues. Per germline, CDR1 MNHNY and CDR2 SVGAGI (reference sequence). The J segment lost 1 base and the V segment lost 6 bases, leaving 4 bases of the junction unmatched.

The table lists this clone with a few counts. The rearrangement uses TRBV20-1 and TRBJ2-1; 8 bases are shared with TRBD2. The CDR3 is made up of 11 amino acids. Germline CDR1 and CDR2: DFQATT and SNEGSKA (reference sequence). Trimming cost V 4 bases and J 12 bases; bases outside gene matches: 5. The CDR3 loop is CSATVSGRQFF. Here the CDR3 DNA reads TGCAGTGCTACCGTAAGCGGGAGGCAGTTCTTC.

The gene calls are TRBV6-1 and TRBJ2-7, with 7 nucleotides matching TRBD1. The CDR3 runs to 14 residues. Trimming took 10 bases from V and 0 from J; bases not matched to a gene: 9. Germline V CDR1 and CDR2: MNHNS, SASEGT. CDR3 sequence (DNA): TGTGCCACCTTATCAGGGGACAGCTCCTACGAGCAGTACTTC. Its translation is CATLSGDSSYEQYF.

The J gene is TRBJ1-4, the V gene TRBV20-1; D possibly corresponds to TRBD1 (6 bases). The CDR3 runs to 11 residues. Per germline, CDR1 DFQATT and CDR2 SNEGSKA (reference sequence). V gave up 6 bases and J gave up 7 bases, with 9 bases separating them. CDR3 loop: CSATRGEKLFF. The DNA for the CDR3 is TGCAGTGCCACCAGGGGTGAAAAACTGTTTTTT.

The genes are TRBV18 and TRBJ1-4; D gene unclear. Germline CDR1 KGHSH, CDR2 LQKENI. V was cut by 1 base and J by 0 bases, with 15 bases left in between. The CDR3 has 18 residues. The CDR3 sequence: CASSPRAAGRATNEKLFF. The DNA of the CDR3 is TGTGCCAGCTCACCACGGGCAGCCGGACGTGCAACTAATGAAAAACTGTTTTTT.

The V and J genes are TRBV29-1 and TRBJ2-7, with 7 bases fitting TRBD2. The CDR3 spans 18 residues. Germline values: CDR1 SQVTM, CDR2 ANQGSEA. V was clipped by 4 bases and J by 4 bases; unmatched bases: 22. Here the CDR3 reads CSVVSPRKPGLSVYEQYF. The CDR3 DNA reads as TGCAGCGTTGTTTCTCCCCGGAAACCGGGACTATCGGTTTACGAGCAGTACTTC.